Following are 19 T cell receptor beta chains from one sample sequenced in a study of blood T cell repertoires in COVID-19. Measured with immunoSEQ multiplex PCR; TCRdb has only the in-frame clones, and not every one. The sample includes 350,000 or so clones, about 90% of them seen just once. The material sequenced was PBMCs or T cells enriched from blood (not recorded which). Receptors were obtained from a woman aged 30 to 39 who had been exposed to COVID-19.

This chain joins TRBV9 and TRBJ2-2; a possible D gene is TRBD1 (6 bases). This CDR3 is built from 15 residues. CDR1 is SGDLS and CDR2 is YYNGEE in the germline V gene. Trimming took 2 bases from V and 3 from J, leaving 11 bases between them. CDR3 sequence reads: CASSVLDRYTGELFF. The CDR3 nucleotides are TGTGCCAGCAGCGTCCTAGACAGGTACACCGGGGAGCTGTTTTTT.

For this clone: A read error may account for a junction end that differs from germline. V gene TRBV9 combines with J gene TRBJ2-3; TRBD2 matches 8 bases. This CDR3 contains 14 residues. Per germline, CDR1 SGDLS and CDR2 YYNGEE. This CDR3 is CASSPWTSRDTQYF. CDR3 DNA sequence: TGTGCCAGCAGCCCTTGGACTAGCAGAGATACGCAGTATTTT.

CDR3 protein: CASSYSSGSWKTQYF. The CDR3 nucleotides are TGTGCCAGCAGTTACTCTAGCGGGAGTTGGAAGACCCAGTACTTC. The chain joins TRBV6-5 to TRBJ2-5, with 9 bases lining up with TRBD2. V gave up 0 bases and J gave up 6 bases; unmatched junction bases: 5. From germline, CDR1 is MNHEY and CDR2 SVGAGI. The CDR3 totals 15 residues.

V is TRBV11-2 and J is TRBJ2-7; D is unresolved. Germline CDR1 SGHAT, CDR2 FQNNGV. V was trimmed by 5 bases and J by 6 bases, leaving 8 bases between them. The CDR3 runs to 11 residues. The CDR3 DNA sequence: TGTGCCAGCAGCAAGACGGGCGAGCAGTACTTC. Protein: CASSKTGEQYF. Filled out from reference TRBV11-2 and TRBJ2-7, the complete variable domain reads EAGVAQSPRYKIIEKRQSVAFWCNPISGHATLYWYQQILGQGPKLLIQFQNNGVVDDSQLPKDRFSAERLKGVDSTLKIQPAKLEDSAVYLCASSKTGEQYFGPGTRLTVT.

V usage is TRBV24-1 and J usage is TRBJ1-2, with D tentatively TRBD1 (5 bases). The CDR3 has 12 amino acids. Looked up from germline, CDR1 is KGHDR and CDR2 is SFDVKD. Deletions cut 5 bases from V and 9 bases from J, with 12 bases between. In nucleotides, the CDR3 is TGTGCCACCAGTGTCGGCACAGGCCGCTACACCTTC. As protein: CATSVGTGRYTF.

The sample holds a few counts of this clone. The chain couples TRBV4-1 to TRBJ1-2, with D uncertain. CDR1 MGHRA and CDR2 YSYEKL come from the germline V gene. The CDR3 has 14 amino acids. With 0 bases removed from V and 3 bases from J, the gap between germline ends came to 8 bases. CDR3 coding DNA: TGCGCCAGCAGCCAAGACTTCGCGTACTATGGCTACACCTTC. This encodes CASSQDFAYYGYTF.

This sequence joins TRBV2 and TRBJ1-2; 9 bases are shared with TRBD1. Germline V gene data show CDR1 as SNHLY and CDR2 as FYNNEI. Unmatched junction bases numbered 13, after V lost 4 bases and J lost 13 bases. The CDR3 runs to 14 residues. The CDR3 here is CASSASWDREKATF. The DNA for the CDR3 is TGTGCCAGCAGTGCAAGTTGGGACAGGGAGAAAGCCACCTTC.

The chain couples TRBV11-2 to TRBJ2-7; a weak D match, TRBD2 (6 bases). Germline V gene sequence: CDR1 SGHAT, CDR2 FQNNGV. Trimming pared 5 bases from V and 0 bases from J, leaving 17 bases between. The CDR3 loop spans 16 amino acids. As DNA, the CDR3 is TGTGCCAGCAGCCTTGGGGGGTCAATCAGCTCCTACGAGCAGTACTTC. It specifies CASSLGGSISSYEQYF.

V is TRBV27 and J is TRBJ1-5, with 9 bases fitting TRBD1. Germline CDR1 MNHEY, CDR2 SMNVEV (reference sequence). This CDR3 has 14 residues. The J segment lost 6 bases and the V segment lost 5 bases, leaving 5 bases of the junction unmatched. The CDR3: CASSVDRGSQPQHF. DNA of the CDR3: TGTGCCAGCAGTGTAGACAGGGGGTCTCAGCCCCAGCATTTT.

The V gene is TRBV11-3, the J gene TRBJ1-3; the D is unclear. V dropped 6 bases and J dropped 0 bases, with 9 bases sitting between them. Germline V gene data show CDR1 as SGHNT and CDR2 as YENEEA. The CDR3 is made up of 14 amino acids. As DNA, the CDR3 is TGTGCCAGCAGTCCCGGACTCTCTGGAAACACCATATATTTT. Amino acids: CASSPGLSGNTIYF. Complete variable domain (other parts from reference TRBV11-3 and TRBJ1-3): EAGVVQSPRYKIIEKKQPVAFWCNPISGHNTLYWYLQNLGQGPELLIRYENEEAVDDSQLPKDRFSAERLKGVDSTLKIQPAELGDSAVYLCASSPGLSGNTIYFGEGSWLTVV.

The chain combines TRBV7-9 with TRBJ1-6, with D perhaps TRBD1 (6 bases). Trimming shortened V by 4 bases and J by 5 bases, and 15 bases separated the two germline ends. CDR1 is SEHNR, CDR2 FQNEAQ, per germline (reference sequence). This CDR3 region has 16 residues. CDR3 DNA sequence: TGTGCCAGCAGCTCCCCCCAACAGGGTCATAATTCACCCCTCCACTTT. Residues: CASSSPQQGHNSPLHF.

V gene TRBV7-9 combines with J gene TRBJ2-1, with 14 bases identical to TRBD2. The CDR3 extends over 16 amino acids. V shed 5 bases and J 9 bases; nucleotides not matched to a gene: 9. Germline-derived CDR1 and CDR2 are SEHNR and FQNEAQ (reference sequence). CDR3 coding DNA: TGTGCCAGCAGCCCCCGACTAGCGGGAGGGCCGGGTGAGCAGTTCTTC. It encodes CASSPRLAGGPGEQFF.

The chain joins TRBV3-1 (or the pseudogene TRBV3-2) to TRBJ1-2; D unclear. Germline CDR1 LGHDT, CDR2 YNNKEL (reference sequence). V shed 4 bases and J shed 8 bases, with 14 bases lying between them. The CDR3 is made up of 13 amino acids. The DNA of the CDR3 is TGTGCCAGCAGCCGCCTTGAGGTACGGGGCTACACCTTC. Amino acid sequence: CASSRLEVRGYTF.

The rearrangement joins TRBV6-1 to TRBJ1-2; D is unresolved. Looked up from germline, CDR1 is MNHNS and CDR2 is SASEGT. V was trimmed by 2 bases and J by 6 bases, leaving 10 bases between them. The CDR3 sequence is 13 residues long. The CDR3 DNA sequence: TGTGCCAGCAGTGAATATTTTGAGGATGGCTACACCTTC. Amino acids: CASSEYFEDGYTF.

The chain employs TRBV27 and TRBJ1-4; no reliable D call. The CDR3 covers 13 residues. Trimming removed 6 bases at V and 0 bases at J, with 5 bases between. CDR1 is MNHEY and CDR2 is SMNVEV in the germline V gene (reference sequence). Written as DNA, the CDR3 is TGTGCCAGCAGCCGTGCAACTAATGAAAAACTGTTTTTT. The encoded protein is CASSRATNEKLFF.

This chain connects TRBV3-1 (or the pseudogene TRBV3-2) to TRBJ1-2; D possibly corresponds to TRBD1 (5 bases). This CDR3 comprises 15 residues. The V gene lost 1 base and the J gene lost 4 bases, with 13 bases spanning the gap. Germline CDR1 LGHDT, CDR2 YNNKEL (reference sequence). CDR3 in amino acids: CASSQVQGGSYGYTF. As DNA, the CDR3 is TGTGCCAGCAGCCAAGTGCAGGGAGGGAGCTATGGCTACACCTTC.

In regard to this clone: Other DNA sequences within the sample encode an identical CDR3. The chain has TRBV10-3 and TRBJ2-3; 9 bases are shared with TRBD2. This CDR3 spans 15 amino acids. With 0 bases clipped from V and 4 bases from J, the junction kept 2 bases outside the gene matches. The germline V gene encodes CDR1 ENHRY and CDR2 SYGVKD. CDR3 in DNA: TGTGCCATCAGTGAGTCGGCGGGAGGGTCAGATACGCAGTATTTT. It codes for CAISESAGGSDTQYF.

This clone was counted only a few times. The rearrangement links TRBV4-2 to TRBJ1-2, with 10 bases aligning to TRBD1. V lost 5 bases, J lost 1 base, and 7 bases stayed unmatched. Looked up from germline, CDR1 is LGHNA and CDR2 is YNFKEQ. The CDR3 length is 16 residues. The CDR3 loop is CASSSGTGDLNYGYTF. Written as DNA, the CDR3 is TGTGCCAGCAGCTCCGGGACAGGGGACCTTAACTATGGCTACACCTTC.

The rearrangement uses TRBV28 and TRBJ2-7, with 9 bases matching TRBD1. Germline V gives CDR1 MDHEN, CDR2 SYDVKM. Losses at the gene ends were 3 bases for V and 5 bases for J; bases not matched to a gene: 5. This CDR3 contains 14 residues. Here the CDR3 reads CASSLGTGPDEQYF. The CDR3 region has the DNA TGTGCCAGCAGTTTGGGGACAGGGCCTGACGAGCAGTACTTC.